The 17 T cell receptor beta chains presented below share a single source sample, sequenced in a study of cytomegalovirus exposure and HLA in healthy donors. This PCR relied on a set of 60 Vbeta primers and 13 Jbeta primers. Sequencing used immunoSEQ multiplex PCR; TCRdb keeps in-frame clones, though not all of them. The sample lists about 98,000 clones, over 60% occurring once. Sequenced sample: PBMCs. These receptors came from a human donor in good health.

The gene calls are TRBV27 and TRBJ1-5; D unclear. This CDR3 comprises 14 residues. Trimming stripped 1 base from V and 4 bases from J, with 8 bases between. Germline assignment: CDR1 MNHEY and CDR2 SMNVEV (reference sequence). In DNA form, the CDR3 reads TGTGCCAGCAGTTTATGGCCAGGAAATCAGCCCCAGCATTTT. This codes for CASSLWPGNQPQHF.

This sequence joins TRBV5-1 and TRBJ2-3; D may be TRBD1 (7 bases). Germline lookup yields CDR1 SGHRS and CDR2 YFSETQ. Deletions cut 0 bases from V and 3 bases from J, with 11 bases between. This CDR3 region has 15 residues. The CDR3 nucleotides read TGCGCCAGCAGCTTGGCAGGGGGGCGGACAGATACGCAGTATTTT. Protein product: CASSLAGGRTDTQYF.

The chain employs TRBV10-1 and TRBJ2-3, with 9 bases lining up with TRBD1. The CDR3 spans 15 residues. Per the germline V gene, CDR1 is WNHNN and CDR2 is SYGVQD (reference sequence). J was trimmed by 1 base and V by 6 bases; bases with no gene match: 5. The CDR3 coding sequence is TGCGCCAGCAGCGACCGGGACAGGGGCACAGATACGCAGTATTTT. Its translation is CASSDRDRGTDTQYF.

The CDR3 DNA is TGTGCCAGCTCCGCAACGGGGTCAGCCGGACCGCCCCAGCATTTT. Translated: CASSATGSAGPPQHF. This sequence joins TRBV18 and TRBJ1-5; no reliable D call. Germline V lookup: CDR1 KGHSH, CDR2 LQKENI. V lost 6 bases and J 9 bases, leaving 21 bases between the germline ends. This CDR3 has 15 amino acids. Complete variable domain (other parts from reference TRBV18 and TRBJ1-5): NAGVMQNPRHLVRRRGQEARLRCSPMKGHSHVYWYRQLPEEGLKFMVYLQKENIIDESGMPKERFSAEFPKEGPSILRIQQVVRGDSAAYFCASSATGSAGPPQHFGDGTRLSIL.

The V and J genes are TRBV19 and TRBJ2-3, with 8 nucleotides matching TRBD2. CDR3 length: 15 residues. Germline V gives CDR1 LNHDA, CDR2 SQIVND (reference sequence). V lost 3 bases, J lost 1 base, and 3 bases stayed unmatched. Here the CDR3 DNA reads TGTGCCAGTAGTATCACTAGCGGAGGCACAGATACGCAGTATTTT. It specifies CASSITSGGTDTQYF.

The rearrangement links TRBV27 to TRBJ1-2; D is possibly TRBD1 (6 bases). The CDR3 loop spans 15 amino acids. With 3 bases removed from V and 2 bases from J, the gap between germline ends came to 13 bases. CDR1 MNHEY and CDR2 SMNVEV come from the germline V gene (reference sequence). The CDR3 sequence is CASSFLPGENYGYTF. In nucleotides, the CDR3 is TGTGCCAGCAGTTTCCTTCCAGGGGAAAACTATGGCTACACCTTC.

The chain has TRBV5-6 and TRBJ2-7, with TRBD2 matching over 11 bases. Germline CDR1 is SGHDT and CDR2 is YYEEEE. The CDR3 spans 12 residues. Trimming at V came to 4 bases and at J to 7 bases, leaving 1 base not matched to a gene. CDR3: CASSRLAGEQYF. The CDR3 coding sequence is TGTGCCAGCAGCCGACTAGCGGGGGAGCAGTACTTC.

The CDR3 reads CASSLRSGREVYEQYF. CDR3 nucleotide sequence: TGTGCCAGCAGTTTAAGGTCTGGGCGCGAAGTTTACGAGCAGTACTTC. The chain employs TRBV27 and TRBJ2-7, with D uncertain. The germline V and J ends were trimmed by 2 bases and 4 bases, with 18 bases remaining between them. The V gene's germline CDR1 is MNHEY and CDR2 SMNVEV (reference sequence). The CDR3 sequence is 16 residues long.

The V and J genes are TRBV30 and TRBJ1-1, with D perhaps TRBD1 (5 bases). This CDR3 is built from 14 residues. The V end lost 2 bases, the J end lost 4 bases, and 14 bases lay between the germline ends. Germline V gene data show CDR1 as GTSNPN and CDR2 as SVGIG (reference sequence). Written as DNA, the CDR3 is TGTGCCTGGAGTCGGGACGGGGGGATCACTGAAGCTTTCTTT. Amino acid sequence: CAWSRDGGITEAFF.

In its sample, this clone was seen a few times. This chain links TRBV4-3 with TRBJ2-1; TRBD1 might be the D (6 bases). The germline V and J ends were trimmed by 0 bases and 2 bases, with 11 bases remaining between them. The germline CDR1 and CDR2 sequences are LGHNA and YSLEER. The CDR3 contains 16 residues. The CDR3 protein is CASSQDWQGTYNEQFF. DNA of the CDR3: TGCGCCAGCAGCCAAGATTGGCAGGGGACCTACAATGAGCAGTTCTTC.

The sample holds one count of this clone. The junction does not match germline at one end; this may be a read error. V gene TRBV7-9 combines with J gene TRBJ1-6, with a tentative D call TRBD1 (5 bases). The CDR3 covers 16 residues. Germline V gene sequence: CDR1 SEHNR, CDR2 FQNEAQ (reference sequence). The CDR3, as DNA: TGTTCCAGCAGCCTGCCTCTTGATCAGGGAAATTCACCCCTCCACTTT. Translation gives CSSSLPLDQGNSPLHF.

The chain is built from TRBV7-2 and TRBJ2-7; perhaps TRBD2 as D (6 bases). Germline values: CDR1 SGHTA, CDR2 FQGNSA. Between the trimmed V and J ends, which lost 7 bases and 2 bases, there was a span of 21 bases. The CDR3 length is 16 residues. CDR3 loop: CASNLAGLAPPYEQYF. The CDR3 DNA is TGTGCCAGCAACCTCGCGGGGCTAGCGCCTCCCTACGAGCAGTACTTC.

This chain connects TRBV5-6 to TRBJ2-5, with TRBD1 matching over 7 bases. The J call may not be correct, given that the DNA end is closer to TRBJ2-7. The CDR3 is 14 residues long. Germline lookup yields CDR1 SGHDT and CDR2 YYEEEE. The CDR3 reads CASSLGTGLYEQYF. The CDR3 coding sequence is TGTGCCAGCAGCTTGGGGACAGGCTTGTACGAGCAGTACTTC.

V and J are TRBV10-3 and TRBJ2-3, with D possibly being TRBD2 (6 bases). Trimming removed 0 bases from V and 0 bases from J, with 13 bases in between. The germline gives CDR1 ENHRY, CDR2 SYGVKD. The CDR3 spans 17 residues. The CDR3 DNA follows: TGTGCCATCAGTGAGTCGGCTAGCGCAAGGAGCACAGATACGCAGTATTTT. This encodes CAISESASARSTDTQYF.

The gene calls are TRBV5-4 and TRBJ2-1, with 10 bases fitting TRBD1. This CDR3 is built from 16 residues. The J segment lost 8 bases and the V segment lost 4 bases, leaving 12 bases of the junction unmatched. Germline CDR1 and CDR2: SGHNT and YYREEE (reference sequence). The CDR3 spells CASSQTGGRTHDEQFF. CDR3 nucleotide sequence: TGTGCCAGCAGCCAGACAGGGGGCAGAACACACGATGAGCAGTTCTTC.

This clone was seen once. The gene calls are TRBV2 and TRBJ2-1, with TRBD1 matching 8 bases. V lost 6 bases and J lost 8; bases outside the gene matches: 6. Germline V lookup: CDR1 SNHLY, CDR2 FYNNEI. CDR3 size: 13 residues. The CDR3 DNA reads as TGTGCCAGCAGGACAGGGGAGAAGGATGAGCAGTTCTTC. Protein product: CASRTGEKDEQFF.

This sequence joins TRBV7-2 and TRBJ1-2; D call uncertain. Germline values: CDR1 SGHTA, CDR2 FQGNSA. This CDR3 has 15 amino acids. V was pared by 1 base and J by 8 bases, with 17 bases between. The CDR3 reads CASSLDPTRNRGYTF. CDR3 DNA sequence: TGTGCCAGCAGCTTAGACCCGACAAGGAATCGCGGCTACACCTTC.